This T cell receptor (beta chain) was captured by sequencing in a study of control samples from healthy donors and cancer patients (dated by TCRdb to about 2020). V lost 2 bases and J lost 6 bases, and the count of bases not matched to a germline gene is 17. Reading the germline V gene gives CDR1 MNHNS and CDR2 SASEGT. Reading from cysteine to phenylalanine, the CDR3 counts 19 amino acids. Kept here is only the CDR3 DNA, which spans 57 bases and is read in frame from base 1. Notes on this clone: What antigen it recognizes has not been identified. It has no much larger one-base neighbor in the sample; base qualities were not kept.

Receptor libraries were prepared by the immunoSEQ multiplex PCR assay. TCRdb carries this immuneACCESS record with in-frame sequences only. Its versions omit some clonotypes, under half of them owing to an unresolved V gene in the studies checked, with the rest unexplained. This sample gives about 140,000 clones in total; around 94% of them show up just once. The biggest ten clones account for under 15% of the sample. The source is a man between 35 and 55 years old in good health. The chain is made from TRBV6-1 and TRBJ2-2, and 8 junctional nucleotides match TRBD2. Sequencing was carried out using blood. CDR3 reads: CASSEFYGAGGPGAGELFF. At the DNA level, the sequence is TGTGCCAGCAGTGAATTTTATGGGGCGGGGGGCCCTGGGGCCGGGGAGCTGTTTTTT.